The 21 T cell receptor beta chains below all came from one sample that was sequenced in a study of CD8+ T cells in alopecia areata. Extracted RNA was reverse transcribed into cDNA, the sequencing template. This table comes from immunoSEQ multiplex PCR, and its TCRdb copy is limited to in-frame clones, with some not included. The sample carries about 200,000 clones, 56% recorded once. Source material: CD8+ T cells sorted from blood. The receptors shown here come from a human donor in good health.

This clone is a singleton in its sample. This chain connects TRBV9 to TRBJ2-1; D possibly uses TRBD1 or TRBD2 (5 bases each). CDR1 SGDLS and CDR2 YYNGEE come from the germline V gene. V lost 4 bases and J 0 bases, leaving 14 bases between the germline ends. The CDR3 has 16 residues. The CDR3 DNA is TGTGCCAGCAGCCCTGGGACCACTCTCTCCTACAATGAGCAGTTCTTC. Protein product: CASSPGTTLSYNEQFF.

In its sample, this clone ranks as medium-sized (0.01 to 0.1%). V and J are TRBV19 and TRBJ1-6; D perhaps matches TRBD1 (6 bases). The germline CDR1 and CDR2 sequences are LNHDA and SQIVND (reference sequence). Trimming took off 6 bases at V and 4 bases at J, with 13 bases between the two ends. The CDR3 runs to 15 residues. The CDR3 here is CASRWVDRYNSPLHF. The CDR3 DNA is TGTGCCAGTAGATGGGTCGACAGGTATAATTCACCCCTCCACTTT.

The genes are TRBV4-1 and TRBJ2-6; D is uncertain. The germline V gene encodes CDR1 MGHRA and CDR2 YSYEKL. CDR3 length equals 17 residues. Trimming removed 1 base from V and 0 bases from J, with 10 bases in between. As DNA, the CDR3 is TGCGCCAGCAGCCAAGTTGTGTGGGACTCTGGGGCCAACGTCCTGACTTTC. This codes for CASSQVVWDSGANVLTF.

J is TRBJ2-7 and V is TRBV5-4, with a tentative D call TRBD2 (6 bases). The CDR3 sequence is 13 residues long. The ends were cut back, 6 bases at V and 7 bases at J, with 17 bases in the middle. Germline-derived CDR1 and CDR2 are SGHNT and YYREEE (reference sequence). Here the CDR3 DNA reads TGTGCCAGCACCCCCGCCGGGGCGGGAGAGCAGTACTTC. Translated: CASTPAGAGEQYF.

The chain combines TRBV29-1 with TRBJ2-3, with D possibly being TRBD1 or TRBD2 (6 bases each). The CDR3 is 13 amino acids. Per germline, CDR1 SQVTM and CDR2 ANQGSEA. V dropped 6 bases and J dropped 0 bases, with 10 bases sitting between them. This CDR3 is CSVEGESTDTQYF. In DNA, the CDR3 is TGCAGCGTGGAGGGGGAAAGCACAGATACGCAGTATTTT.

This clone came up a few times. The chain uses TRBV29-1 and TRBJ1-1, with D uncertain. V lost 5 bases to trimming and J lost 4 bases, with 11 bases between them. CDR3 length equals 12 residues. Germline CDR1 is SQVTM and CDR2 is ANQGSEA. This CDR3 is CSVRTWGTEAFF. The CDR3 DNA sequence: TGCAGCGTTAGAACATGGGGCACTGAAGCTTTCTTT.

The gene calls are TRBV5-1 and TRBJ1-2, with unresolved D. Trimming took 4 bases from V and 5 from J, leaving 18 bases between them. The CDR3 has 15 amino acids. Per the germline V gene, CDR1 is SGHRS and CDR2 is YFSETQ. For the CDR3, the DNA is TGCGCCAGCAGCGGCGGGCCTCCTACCTTGTATGGCTACACCTTC. It is translated as CASSGGPPTLYGYTF.

The chain carries TRBV15 and TRBJ2-7; D might be TRBD1 (6 bases). Trimming left V 4 bases short and J 6 bases short, with 16 bases between. Germline assignment: CDR1 LNHNV and CDR2 YYDKDF (reference sequence). The CDR3 is made up of 14 amino acids. CDR3 nucleotides: TGTGCCACCAGCACCGACAGGTCCGTCTCCGAGCAGTACTTC. Its protein product is CATSTDRSVSEQYF.

This clone has more than one count but fewer than ten. The rearrangement uses TRBV6-1 and TRBJ2-7, with unresolved D. V was shortened by 8 bases and J by 4 bases, with 18 bases between the two germline ends. The germline V gene encodes CDR1 MNHNS and CDR2 SASEGT. The CDR3 runs 14 residues. This chain's CDR3 is CASLEWEGPYEQYF. CDR3 coding DNA: TGTGCCAGCTTAGAGTGGGAAGGGCCGTACGAGCAGTACTTC.

This clone was picked up a small number of times. This sequence joins TRBV13 and TRBJ1-3, with D maybe TRBD1 (5 bases). CDR1 is PRHDT, CDR2 FYEKMQ, per germline (reference sequence). CDR3 length equals 14 residues. Between the trimmed V and J ends, which lost 8 bases and 1 base, there was a span of 12 bases. CDR3 in DNA: TGTGCCAGCGGGTGGGGGAGTTCTGGAAACACCATATATTTT. It encodes CASGWGSSGNTIYF.

The chain has TRBV7-9 and TRBJ1-1; no firm D call. There are 13 residues in the CDR3. From germline, CDR1 is SEHNR and CDR2 FQNEAQ (reference sequence). The V end lost 5 bases, the J end lost 8 bases, and 15 bases lay between the germline ends. The CDR3 protein is CASSSDMETEAFF. The DNA for the CDR3 is TGTGCCAGCAGCAGCGACATGGAGACAGAAGCTTTCTTT.

This sequence joins TRBV9 and TRBJ2-2, with 8 bases identical to TRBD2. Looked up from germline, CDR1 is SGDLS and CDR2 is YYNGEE. This CDR3 is 14 amino acids long. The J segment lost 7 bases and the V segment lost 4 bases, leaving 6 bases of the junction unmatched. DNA of the CDR3: TGTGCCAGCAGCTCCGGGGGGGCCGTCGGGGAGCTGTTTTTT. It is translated as CASSSGGAVGELFF.

The genes are TRBV27 and TRBJ2-7, with D perhaps TRBD1 or TRBD2 (6 bases each). Germline assignment: CDR1 MNHEY and CDR2 SMNVEV (reference sequence). The germline V and J ends were trimmed by 8 bases and 6 bases, with 17 bases remaining between them. The CDR3 is made up of 13 amino acids. The CDR3 is CASSGAGGLEQYF. Written as DNA, the CDR3 is TGTGCCAGCTCCGGGGCCGGGGGCCTCGAGCAGTACTTC.

This chain joins TRBV4-1 and TRBJ1-2; tentatively, D is TRBD1 (5 bases). The germline gives CDR1 MGHRA, CDR2 YSYEKL. This CDR3 is 16 amino acids long. The ends were cut back, 0 bases at V and 2 bases at J, with 13 bases in the middle. CDR3 in amino acids: CASSQDGKGPNYGYTF. The CDR3 DNA is TGCGCCAGCAGCCAAGATGGGAAGGGACCCAACTATGGCTACACCTTC.

This rearrangement joins TRBV25-1 to TRBJ2-5; TRBD1 might be the D (6 bases). Trimming took 1 base from V and 1 from J, leaving 13 bases between them. The CDR3 extends over 16 amino acids. Germline values: CDR1 MGHDK, CDR2 SYGVNS. CDR3 in DNA: TGTGCCAGCAGTGAATGGGGGCCCTCTAGCCAAGAGACCCAGTACTTC. Its protein product is CASSEWGPSSQETQYF. Looking up the rest from reference TRBV25-1 and TRBJ2-5 gives the full variable domain: EADIYQTPRYLVIGTGKKITLECSQTMGHDKMYWYQQDPGMELHLIHYSYGVNSTEKGDLSSESTVSRIRTEHFPLTLESARPSHTSQYLCASSEWGPSSQETQYFGPGTRLLVL.

This rearrangement joins TRBV5-1 to TRBJ1-1; D unresolved. The CDR3 runs to 13 residues. In germline, CDR1 is SGHRS, CDR2 YFSETQ. The germline V and J ends were trimmed by 0 bases and 8 bases, with 11 bases remaining between them. The DNA of the CDR3 is TGCGCCAGCAGCTTGGCCCAGACGACGGAAGCTTTCTTT. The encoded protein is CASSLAQTTEAFF.

This clone was seen at least ten times. The V and J genes are TRBV10-1 and TRBJ1-1; possibly TRBD1 for D (5 bases). This CDR3 is 14 amino acids long. V was pared by 8 bases and J by 2 bases, with 15 bases between. Germline lookup yields CDR1 WNHNN and CDR2 SYGVQD (reference sequence). For the CDR3, the DNA is TGCGCCAGCTCCCGGGGGGGGACTAACACTGAAGCTTTCTTT. Translation gives CASSRGGTNTEAFF.

This clone turned up a few times. The CDR3 nucleotides are TGCAGCGTGGAGCCTAGCGGCAAGAACACCGGGGAGCTGTTTTTT. It yields the protein CSVEPSGKNTGELFF. This chain connects TRBV29-1 to TRBJ2-2, with 7 nucleotides matching TRBD2. V shed 6 bases, J shed 1 base, and the junction held 8 bases outside the gene matches. The germline gives CDR1 SQVTM, CDR2 ANQGSEA. The CDR3 sequence is 15 residues long.

The V gene is TRBV5-6, the J gene TRBJ2-5, with 9 bases matching TRBD2. Trimming removed 0 bases from V and 5 bases from J; junction bases left unmatched: 5. Germline values: CDR1 SGHDT, CDR2 YYEEEE. The CDR3 loop spans 15 amino acids. CDR3 in DNA: TGTGCCAGCAGCTTGGCCGGACTAGCGTTGGAGACCCAGTACTTC. Amino acid sequence: CASSLAGLALETQYF.

In its sample, this clone was seen once. V gene TRBV4-1 combines with J gene TRBJ2-1; TRBD2 matches 7 bases. This CDR3 spans 17 amino acids. Trimming cost V 0 bases and J 8 bases; bases outside gene matches: 13. CDR1 is MGHRA and CDR2 is YSYEKL in the germline V gene. The CDR3 coding sequence is TGCGCCAGCAGCCAAGATGGGTTGCGGACTAGTCGCGATGAGCAGTTCTTC. Translating gives CASSQDGLRTSRDEQFF.

The chain links TRBV15 to TRBJ1-5; D gene uncertain. The V gene's germline CDR1 is LNHNV and CDR2 YYDKDF (reference sequence). CDR3 length: 16 amino acids. V was clipped by 0 bases and J by 3 bases, with 12 bases between them. CDR3 sequence: CATSRELVGINQPQHF. The CDR3 bases are TGTGCCACCAGCAGAGAACTTGTAGGGATCAATCAGCCCCAGCATTTT.